This T cell receptor (beta chain) is drawn from a study of cytomegalovirus exposure and HLA in healthy donors. Study-level information: For the approximately 360 genotyped donors, roughly 81% fell within the Caucasian-associated ancestry cluster.

Study-level points and caveats: Excluded: some indistinguishable V segments such as TRBV6-2 and TRBV6-3.

This CDR3 comprises 16 residues. From germline, CDR1 is SGHRS and CDR2 YFSETQ. The germline V and J ends were trimmed by 0 bases and 3 bases, with 12 bases remaining between them. Primers for the PCR totalled 60 Vbeta and 13 Jbeta. The assay was immunoSEQ multiplex PCR, and TCRdb's table has in-frame clones only and misses some. This sample carries more than 150,000 clones, roughly 77% of them seen once, and the ten largest clones take about 2.1%. To note about this clone: The antigen is undetermined.

This sequence joins TRBV5-1 and TRBJ2-2; D may be TRBD2 (5 bases). The receptor's source is a young woman in good health and CMV-seronegative. Sample: PBMCs. For the CDR3, the DNA is TGCGCCAGCAGCTTGGCTGGGATGAGGGACACCGGGGAGCTGTTTTTT. It codes for CASSLAGMRDTGELFF.